This TCR beta chain came from a study of identical twins. This CDR3 has 12 residues. CDR1 MNHEY and CDR2 SVGAGI come from the germline V gene. V was pared by 6 bases and J by 8 bases, with 11 bases between. Using its own MiXCR run on the 5' RACE reads, TCRdb lists one record per CDR3 protein. In the table there are hundreds of thousands of distinct CDR3 sequences, 24% of which are singletons. The sample was also linked to a second study, of T cells expressing NK-cell markers. That report notes: In several experiments, an anti-gamma-delta TCR antibody restricted sorting to alpha-beta TCR T cells. Of CD8+ T cells, about 1.0-7.5% belonged to dominant NKG2C+ clonotypes in roughly six donors.

What was sequenced was CD4+ T cells sorted from blood. The chain has TRBV6-5 and TRBJ2-1, with D unresolved. The sequence was collected from a woman under 30 in good health. Here the CDR3 DNA reads TGTGCCAGCAGCCAGAGGAGCGATGAGCAGTTCTTC. Its translation is CASSQRSDEQFF.